This TCR beta chain derives from a study of blood T cell repertoires in COVID-19. On the study more broadly: T cells, B-cell-depleted T cells, or PBMCs provided the cDNA or gDNA that served as material.

Germline CDR1 SQVTM, CDR2 ANQGSEA. The junction had 18 bases not matched to a gene; V was cut back by 5 bases and J by 9 bases. The CDR3 sequence is 15 residues long. The protocol was immunoSEQ multiplex PCR, while the TCRdb copy is restricted to in-frame clones and leaves out a portion. The sample holds about 160,000 clones, more than 65% seen once. Participant ages covered roughly 18 to 89 years across around 22 US areas. The chain recombines TRBV29-1 with TRBJ1-2, with 7 nucleotides matching TRBD1. Sequenced input: PBMCs or T cells enriched from blood (not recorded which). The sequence was obtained from a man in his 60s who had recovered from COVID-19. CDR3 in amino acids: CSVPGTGGGLARYTF. The CDR3 DNA reads TGCAGCGTTCCCGGAACGGGAGGGGGCCTCGCGCGCTACACCTTC.